This entry is about one TCR beta chain. Its matching antigen is unknown. This entry is derived from a study of cytomegalovirus exposure and HLA in healthy donors. General study results and limits: Further analysis was carried out later, and it showed several of the most significant clusters appearing linked to common viral pathogens.

V trimming: 0 bases; J trimming: 8 bases; junction bases outside the gene matches: 21. The CDR3 extends over 18 amino acids. CDR1 and CDR2 from the germline V gene are GTSNPN and SVGIG (reference sequence). Regarding donors, all were healthy bone marrow donors. PCR used 60 Vbeta primers and 13 Jbeta primers. The repertoire was sequenced with immunoSEQ multiplex PCR; TCRdb's copy has only in-frame clones and lacks some. The sample has approximately 87,000 clones; 81% are singletons. This sequence was found in a woman aged 70-85 years in good health and CMV-seropositive. The gene calls are TRBV30 and TRBJ1-2, with TRBD1 identical over 7 bases. The sample consisted of PBMCs. The CDR3 DNA follows: TGTGCCTGGAGTGTACAGGGGTTCGGCTATCGCTTCGTAGGAGGCTACACCTTC. Residues: CAWSVQGFGYRFVGGYTF.